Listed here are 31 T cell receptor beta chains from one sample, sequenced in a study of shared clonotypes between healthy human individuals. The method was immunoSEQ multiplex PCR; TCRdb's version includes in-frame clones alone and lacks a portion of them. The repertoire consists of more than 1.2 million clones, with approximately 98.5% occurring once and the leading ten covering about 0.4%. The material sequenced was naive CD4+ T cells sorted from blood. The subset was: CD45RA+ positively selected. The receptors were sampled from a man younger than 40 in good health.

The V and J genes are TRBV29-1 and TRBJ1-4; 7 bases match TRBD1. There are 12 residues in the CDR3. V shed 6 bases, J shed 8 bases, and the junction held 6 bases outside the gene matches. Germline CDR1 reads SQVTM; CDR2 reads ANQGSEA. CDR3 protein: CSVGQSGEKLFF. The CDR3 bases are TGCAGCGTGGGACAGTCCGGAGAAAAACTGTTTTTT.

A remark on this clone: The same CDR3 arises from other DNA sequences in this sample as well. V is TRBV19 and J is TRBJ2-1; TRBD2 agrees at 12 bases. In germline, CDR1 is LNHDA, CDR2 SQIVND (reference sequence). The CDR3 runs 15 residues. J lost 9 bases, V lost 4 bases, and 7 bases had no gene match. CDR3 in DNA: TGTGCCAGTAGTACCCGACTAGCGGGAGTAGGTGAGCAGTTCTTC. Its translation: CASSTRLAGVGEQFF.

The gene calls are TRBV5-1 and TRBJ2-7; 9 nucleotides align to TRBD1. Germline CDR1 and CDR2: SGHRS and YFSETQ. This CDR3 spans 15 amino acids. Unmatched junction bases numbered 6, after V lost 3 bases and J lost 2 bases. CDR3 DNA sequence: TGCGCCAGCAGCTCCGGGACAGGGAAAGCCTACGAGCAGTACTTC. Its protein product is CASSSGTGKAYEQYF.

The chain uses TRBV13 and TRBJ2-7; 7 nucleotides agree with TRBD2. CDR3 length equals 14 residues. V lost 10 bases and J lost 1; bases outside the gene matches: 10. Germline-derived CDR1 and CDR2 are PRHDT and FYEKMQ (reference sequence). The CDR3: CATARLAESYEQYF. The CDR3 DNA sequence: TGTGCCACTGCCCGACTAGCCGAATCCTACGAGCAGTACTTC.

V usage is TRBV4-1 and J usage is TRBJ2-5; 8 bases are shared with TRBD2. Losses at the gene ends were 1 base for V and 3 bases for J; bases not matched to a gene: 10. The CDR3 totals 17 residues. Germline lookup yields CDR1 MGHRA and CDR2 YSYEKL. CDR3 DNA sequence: TGCGCCAGCAGCCAAGCCTACGGGGGGGGCTCAGAAGAGACCCAGTACTTC. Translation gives CASSQAYGGGSEETQYF.

The CDR3 is CASSLELAEETQYF. CDR3 DNA: TGCGCCAGCAGCTTGGAACTAGCGGAAGAGACCCAGTACTTC. The chain recombines TRBV5-1 with TRBJ2-5; 8 nucleotides agree with TRBD2. The CDR3 covers 14 residues. Germline V gene data show CDR1 as SGHRS and CDR2 as YFSETQ. The V segment lost 0 bases and the J segment 3 bases; nucleotides outside the gene matches: 1.

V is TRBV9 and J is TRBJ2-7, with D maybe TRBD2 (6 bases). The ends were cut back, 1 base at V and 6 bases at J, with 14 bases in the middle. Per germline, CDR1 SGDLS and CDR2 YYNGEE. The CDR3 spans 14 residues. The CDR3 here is CASSVLGRDGEQYF. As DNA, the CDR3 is TGTGCCAGCAGCGTATTAGGGCGGGATGGCGAGCAGTACTTC. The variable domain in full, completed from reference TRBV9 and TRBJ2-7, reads DSGVTQTPKHLITATGQRVTLRCSPRSGDLSVYWYQQSLDQGLQFLIQYYNGEERAKGNILERFSAQQFPDLHSELNLSSLELGDSALYFCASSVLGRDGEQYFGPGTRLTVT.

CDR3 residues: CAISAGGSSYNEQFF. The DNA for the CDR3 is TGTGCCATCAGTGCGGGCGGGAGCTCCTACAATGAGCAGTTCTTC. The V and J genes are TRBV10-3 and TRBJ2-1; 7 bases fit TRBD2. V was pared by 4 bases and J by 0 bases, with 3 bases of the junction left unmatched. The CDR3 totals 15 residues. From germline, CDR1 is ENHRY and CDR2 SYGVKD.

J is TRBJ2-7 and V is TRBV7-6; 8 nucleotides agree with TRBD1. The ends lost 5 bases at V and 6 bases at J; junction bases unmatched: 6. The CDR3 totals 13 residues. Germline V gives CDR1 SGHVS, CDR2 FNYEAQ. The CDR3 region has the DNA TGTGCCAGCAGCGATCCAGGGGGCAGCGAGCAGTACTTC. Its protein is CASSDPGGSEQYF.

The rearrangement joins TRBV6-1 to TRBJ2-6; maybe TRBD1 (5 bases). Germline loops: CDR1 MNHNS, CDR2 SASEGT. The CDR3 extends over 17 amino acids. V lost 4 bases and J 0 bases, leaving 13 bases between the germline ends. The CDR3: CASSVTNRISGANVLTF. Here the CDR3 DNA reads TGTGCCAGCAGTGTAACGAACAGGATCTCTGGGGCCAACGTCCTGACTTTC.

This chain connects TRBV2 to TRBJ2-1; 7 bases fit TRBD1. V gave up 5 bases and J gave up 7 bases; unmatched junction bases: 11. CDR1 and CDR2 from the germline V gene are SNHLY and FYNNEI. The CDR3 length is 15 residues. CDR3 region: CASSRALGGGNEQFF. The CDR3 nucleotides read TGTGCCAGCAGTCGAGCTTTAGGGGGCGGGAATGAGCAGTTCTTC.

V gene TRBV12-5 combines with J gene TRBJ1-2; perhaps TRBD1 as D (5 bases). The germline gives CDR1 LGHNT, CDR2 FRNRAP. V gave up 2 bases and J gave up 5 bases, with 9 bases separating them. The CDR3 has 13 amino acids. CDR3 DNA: TGTGCTAGTGGTTTGACAGGAAAATATGGCTACACCTTC. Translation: CASGLTGKYGYTF.

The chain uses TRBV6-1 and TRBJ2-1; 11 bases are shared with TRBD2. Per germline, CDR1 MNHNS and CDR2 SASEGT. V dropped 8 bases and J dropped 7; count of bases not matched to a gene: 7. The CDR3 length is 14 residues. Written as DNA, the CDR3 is TGTGCCAGCGTACTAGCGGGAGATAAGAATGAGCAGTTCTTC. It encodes CASVLAGDKNEQFF.

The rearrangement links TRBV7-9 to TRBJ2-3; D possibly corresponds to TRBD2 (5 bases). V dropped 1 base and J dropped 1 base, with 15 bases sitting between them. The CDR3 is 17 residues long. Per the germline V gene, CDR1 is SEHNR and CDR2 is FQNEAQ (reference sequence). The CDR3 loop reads CASSLGELAGGTDTQYF. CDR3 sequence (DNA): TGTGCCAGCAGCTTAGGGGAGCTAGCTGGCGGCACAGATACGCAGTATTTT.

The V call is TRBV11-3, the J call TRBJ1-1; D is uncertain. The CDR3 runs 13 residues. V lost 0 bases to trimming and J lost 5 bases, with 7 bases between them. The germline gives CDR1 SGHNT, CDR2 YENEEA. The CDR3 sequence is CASSLDEETEAFF. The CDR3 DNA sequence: TGTGCCAGCAGCTTAGATGAGGAAACTGAAGCTTTCTTT.

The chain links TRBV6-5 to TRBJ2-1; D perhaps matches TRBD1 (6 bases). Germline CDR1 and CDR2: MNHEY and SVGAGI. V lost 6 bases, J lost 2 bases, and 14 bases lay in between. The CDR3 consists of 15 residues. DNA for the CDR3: TGTGCCAGCAGCCTCACAGGGTCCCCCTACAATGAGCAGTTCTTC. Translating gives CASSLTGSPYNEQFF.

This chain's CDR3 is CASSIEQNQPQHF. The CDR3 bases are TGTGCCAGTAGTATAGAACAGAACCAGCCCCAGCATTTT. The V gene is TRBV19, the J gene TRBJ1-5, with D hard to call. The CDR3 is 13 amino acids. V lost 0 bases and J 7 bases, leaving 7 bases between the germline ends. Looked up from germline, CDR1 is LNHDA and CDR2 is SQIVND (reference sequence). The full variable domain, with the rest looked up from reference TRBV19 and TRBJ1-5, is DGGITQSPKYLFRKEGQNVTLSCEQNLNHDAMYWYRQDPGQGLRLIYYSQIVNDFQKGDIAEGYSVSREKKESFPLTVTSAQKNPTAFYLCASSIEQNQPQHFGDGTRLSIL.

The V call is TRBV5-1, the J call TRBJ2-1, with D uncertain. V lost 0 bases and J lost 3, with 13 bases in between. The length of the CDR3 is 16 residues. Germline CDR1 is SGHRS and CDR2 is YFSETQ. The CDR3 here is CASSLAWASGYNEQFF. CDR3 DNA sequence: TGCGCCAGCAGCTTGGCCTGGGCCTCGGGCTACAATGAGCAGTTCTTC.

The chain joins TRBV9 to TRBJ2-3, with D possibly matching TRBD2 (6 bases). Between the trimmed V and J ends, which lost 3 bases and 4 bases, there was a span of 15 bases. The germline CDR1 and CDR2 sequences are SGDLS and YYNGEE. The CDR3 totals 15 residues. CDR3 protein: CASSAAGITADTQYF. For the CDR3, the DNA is TGTGCCAGCAGCGCTGCGGGAATCACGGCAGATACGCAGTATTTT.

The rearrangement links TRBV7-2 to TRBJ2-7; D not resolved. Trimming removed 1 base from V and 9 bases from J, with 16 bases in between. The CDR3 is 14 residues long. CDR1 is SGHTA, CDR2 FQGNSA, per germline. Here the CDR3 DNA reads TGTGCCAGCAGCTTAGATCTTTACGGCTCTGTGCAGTACTTC. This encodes CASSLDLYGSVQYF.

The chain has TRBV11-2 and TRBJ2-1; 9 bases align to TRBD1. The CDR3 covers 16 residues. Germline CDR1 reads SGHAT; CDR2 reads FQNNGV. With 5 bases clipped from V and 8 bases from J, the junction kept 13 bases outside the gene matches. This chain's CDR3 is CASSLYSGTGMDEQFF. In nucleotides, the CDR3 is TGTGCCAGCAGCCTATACTCCGGGACAGGGATGGATGAGCAGTTCTTC. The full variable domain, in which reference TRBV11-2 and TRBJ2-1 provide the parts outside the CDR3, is EAGVAQSPRYKIIEKRQSVAFWCNPISGHATLYWYQQILGQGPKLLIQFQNNGVVDDSQLPKDRFSAERLKGVDSTLKIQPAKLEDSAVYLCASSLYSGTGMDEQFFGPGTRLTVL.

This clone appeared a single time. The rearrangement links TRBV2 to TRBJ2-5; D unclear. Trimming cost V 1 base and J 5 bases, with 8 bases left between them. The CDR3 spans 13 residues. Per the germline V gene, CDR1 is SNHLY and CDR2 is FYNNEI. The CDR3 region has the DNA TGTGCCAGCAGTGAAGGGGTCCGGGAGACCCAGTACTTC. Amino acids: CASSEGVRETQYF.

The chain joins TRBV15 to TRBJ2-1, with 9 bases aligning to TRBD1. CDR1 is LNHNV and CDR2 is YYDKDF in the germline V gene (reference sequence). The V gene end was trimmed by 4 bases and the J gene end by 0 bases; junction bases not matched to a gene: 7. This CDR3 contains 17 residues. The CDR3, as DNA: TGTGCCACCAGCAAAAACACAGGGGGCGTCTCCTACAATGAGCAGTTCTTC. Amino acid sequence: CATSKNTGGVSYNEQFF.

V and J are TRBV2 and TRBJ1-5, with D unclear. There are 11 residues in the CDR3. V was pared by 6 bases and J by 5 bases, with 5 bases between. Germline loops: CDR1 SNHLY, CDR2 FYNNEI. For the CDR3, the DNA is TGTGCCAGCAGCCGGGATCAGCCCCAGCATTTT. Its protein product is CASSRDQPQHF.

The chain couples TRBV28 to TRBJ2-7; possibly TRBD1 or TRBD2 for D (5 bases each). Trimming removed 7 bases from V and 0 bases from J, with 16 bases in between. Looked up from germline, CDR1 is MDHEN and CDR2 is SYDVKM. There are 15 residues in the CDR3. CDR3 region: CASMEPGRSSYEQYF. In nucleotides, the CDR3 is TGTGCCAGCATGGAACCGGGACGGAGCTCCTACGAGCAGTACTTC.

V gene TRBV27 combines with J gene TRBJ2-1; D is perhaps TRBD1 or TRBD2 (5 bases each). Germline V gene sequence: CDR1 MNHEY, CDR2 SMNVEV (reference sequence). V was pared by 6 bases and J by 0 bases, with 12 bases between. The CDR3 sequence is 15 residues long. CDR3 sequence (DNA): TGTGCCAGCAGGGGACGGTATAGCTCCTACAATGAGCAGTTCTTC. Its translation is CASRGRYSSYNEQFF.

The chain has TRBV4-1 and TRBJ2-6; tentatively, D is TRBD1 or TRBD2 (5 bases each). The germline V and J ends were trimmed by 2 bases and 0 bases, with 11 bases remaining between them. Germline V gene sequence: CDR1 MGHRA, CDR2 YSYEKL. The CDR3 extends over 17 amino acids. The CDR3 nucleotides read TGCGCCAGCAGCCAATCCGGGGCCTTCTCTGGGGCCAACGTCCTGACTTTC. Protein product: CASSQSGAFSGANVLTF.

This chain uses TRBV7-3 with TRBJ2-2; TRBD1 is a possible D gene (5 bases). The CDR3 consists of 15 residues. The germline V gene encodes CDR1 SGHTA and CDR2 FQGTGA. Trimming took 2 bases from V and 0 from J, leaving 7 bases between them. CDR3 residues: CASSLWGANTGELFF. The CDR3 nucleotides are TGTGCCAGCAGCTTATGGGGCGCGAACACCGGGGAGCTGTTTTTT.

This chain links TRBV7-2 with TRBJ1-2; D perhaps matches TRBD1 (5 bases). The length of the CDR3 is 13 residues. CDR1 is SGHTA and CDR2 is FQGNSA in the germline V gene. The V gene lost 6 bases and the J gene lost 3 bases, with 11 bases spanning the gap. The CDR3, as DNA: TGTGCCAGCAGGCCGGGGGGGGACTATGGCTACACCTTC. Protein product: CASRPGGDYGYTF.

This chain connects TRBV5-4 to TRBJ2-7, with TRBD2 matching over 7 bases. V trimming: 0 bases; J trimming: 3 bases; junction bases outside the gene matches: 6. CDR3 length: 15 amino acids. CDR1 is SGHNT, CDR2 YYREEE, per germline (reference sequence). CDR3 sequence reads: CASSLGLAAVYEQYF. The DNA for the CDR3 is TGTGCCAGCAGCTTGGGTCTAGCGGCTGTCTACGAGCAGTACTTC.

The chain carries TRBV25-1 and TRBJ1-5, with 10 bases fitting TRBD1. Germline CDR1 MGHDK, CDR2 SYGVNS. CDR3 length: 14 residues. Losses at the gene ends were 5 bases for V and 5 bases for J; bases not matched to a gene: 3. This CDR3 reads CASSPTGGYQPQHF. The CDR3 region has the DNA TGTGCCAGCAGTCCGACAGGGGGCTATCAGCCCCAGCATTTT.